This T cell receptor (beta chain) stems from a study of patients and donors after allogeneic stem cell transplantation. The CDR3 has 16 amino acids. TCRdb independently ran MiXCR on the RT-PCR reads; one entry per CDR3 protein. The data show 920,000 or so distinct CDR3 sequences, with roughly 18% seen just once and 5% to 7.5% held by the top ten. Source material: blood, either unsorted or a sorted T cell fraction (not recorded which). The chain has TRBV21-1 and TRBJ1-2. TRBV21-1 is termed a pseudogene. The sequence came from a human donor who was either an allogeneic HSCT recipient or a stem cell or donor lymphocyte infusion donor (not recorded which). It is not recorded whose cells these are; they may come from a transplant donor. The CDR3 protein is CASSKHVGSAIYGYTF. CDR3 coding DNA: TGTGCCAGCAGCAAACATGTTGGGAGTGCCATCTATGGCTACACCTTC.